This T cell receptor (beta chain) was identified in a study of PD-1 blockade in mismatch repair-deficient tumors. Here immunoSEQ multiplex PCR was the method, and the copy in TCRdb shows in-frame clones only, minus some. The sample holds about 100,000 clones, 82% seen once. The CDR3 contains 14 residues. The V gene lost 0 bases and the J gene lost 1 base, with 6 bases spanning the gap. This receptor was identified in an adult with mismatch repair-deficient cancer. The sample was peripheral blood, taken approximately 35 weeks after starting pembrolizumab. This chain links TRBV23-1 with TRBJ2-5, with D unresolved. TRBV23-1 is designated an ORF whose function remains uncertain. Here the CDR3 reads CASSQSGSQETQYF. Here the CDR3 DNA reads TGCGCCAGCAGTCAATCCGGCAGCCAAGAGACCCAGTACTTC.